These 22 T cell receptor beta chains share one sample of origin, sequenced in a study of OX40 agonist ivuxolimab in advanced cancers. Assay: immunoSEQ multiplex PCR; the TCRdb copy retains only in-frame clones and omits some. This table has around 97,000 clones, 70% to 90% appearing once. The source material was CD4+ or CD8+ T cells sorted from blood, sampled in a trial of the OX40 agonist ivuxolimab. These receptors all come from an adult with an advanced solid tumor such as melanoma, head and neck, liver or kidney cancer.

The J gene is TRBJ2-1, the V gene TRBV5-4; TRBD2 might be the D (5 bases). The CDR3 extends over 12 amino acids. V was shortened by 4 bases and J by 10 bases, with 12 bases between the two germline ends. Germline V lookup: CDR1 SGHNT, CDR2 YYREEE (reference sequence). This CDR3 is CASSLTTVEQFF. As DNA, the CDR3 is TGTGCCAGCAGCCTGACTACGGTAGAGCAGTTCTTC.

DNA of the CDR3: TGTGCCAGCACCATCGAGTGGGGACAGTGGGGCAATCAGCCCCAGCATTTT. This gives the protein CASTIEWGQWGNQPQHF. This sequence joins TRBV11-2 and TRBJ1-5, with TRBD1 matching over 7 bases. Germline loops: CDR1 SGHAT, CDR2 FQNNGV. After removal of 7 bases from V and 2 bases from J, the junction contained 14 bases not matched to a gene. The CDR3 loop spans 17 amino acids.

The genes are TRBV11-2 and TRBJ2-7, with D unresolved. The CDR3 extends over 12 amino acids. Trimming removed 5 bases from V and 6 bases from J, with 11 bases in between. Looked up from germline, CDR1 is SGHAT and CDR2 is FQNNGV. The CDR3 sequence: CASSPRSGEQYF. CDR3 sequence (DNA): TGTGCCAGCAGCCCCCGGTCGGGCGAGCAGTACTTC.

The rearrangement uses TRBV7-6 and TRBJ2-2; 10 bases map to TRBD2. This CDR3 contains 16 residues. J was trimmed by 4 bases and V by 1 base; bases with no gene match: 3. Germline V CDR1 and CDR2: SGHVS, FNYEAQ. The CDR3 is CASSLGASGGTGELFF. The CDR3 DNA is TGTGCCAGCAGCTTAGGCGCTAGCGGGGGCACCGGGGAGCTGTTTTTT.

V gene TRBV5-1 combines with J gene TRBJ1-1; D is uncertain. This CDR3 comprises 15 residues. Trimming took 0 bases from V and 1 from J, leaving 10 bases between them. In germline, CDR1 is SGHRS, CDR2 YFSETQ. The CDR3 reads CASSLAATTNTEAFF. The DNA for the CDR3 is TGCGCCAGCAGCTTGGCCGCGACGACGAACACTGAAGCTTTCTTT.

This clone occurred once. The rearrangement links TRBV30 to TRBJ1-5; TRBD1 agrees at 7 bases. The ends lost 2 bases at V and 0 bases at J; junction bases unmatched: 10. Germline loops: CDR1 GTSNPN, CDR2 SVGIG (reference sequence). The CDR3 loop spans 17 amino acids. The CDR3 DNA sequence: TGTGCCTGGAGTACCCAAAGAGGGACAGTTAGCAATCAGCCCCAGCATTTT. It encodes CAWSTQRGTVSNQPQHF. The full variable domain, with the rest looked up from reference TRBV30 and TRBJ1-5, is SQTIHQWPATLVQPVGSPLSLECTVEGTSNPNLYWYRQAAGRGLQLLFYSVGIGQISSEVPQNLSASRPQDRQFILSSKKLLLSDSGFYLCAWSTQRGTVSNQPQHFGDGTRLSIL.

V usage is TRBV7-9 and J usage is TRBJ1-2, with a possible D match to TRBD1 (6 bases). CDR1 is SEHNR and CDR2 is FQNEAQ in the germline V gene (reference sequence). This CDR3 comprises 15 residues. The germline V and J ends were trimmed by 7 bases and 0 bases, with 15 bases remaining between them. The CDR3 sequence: CASTSGGTTNYGYTF. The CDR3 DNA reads TGTGCCAGCACCTCGGGGGGCACGACTAACTATGGCTACACCTTC.

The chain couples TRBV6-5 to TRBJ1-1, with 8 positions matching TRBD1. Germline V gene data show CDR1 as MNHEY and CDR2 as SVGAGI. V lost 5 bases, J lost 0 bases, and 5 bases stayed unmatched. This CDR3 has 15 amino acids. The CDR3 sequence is CASSRNRGVNTEAFF. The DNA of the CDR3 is TGTGCCAGCAGTAGAAACAGGGGGGTGAACACTGAAGCTTTCTTT.

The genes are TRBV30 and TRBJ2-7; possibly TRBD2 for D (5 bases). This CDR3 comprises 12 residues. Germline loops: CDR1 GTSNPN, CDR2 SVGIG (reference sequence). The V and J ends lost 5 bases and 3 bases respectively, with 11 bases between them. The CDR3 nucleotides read TGTGCCTGGGACTATAACGACTACGAGCAGTACTTC. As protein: CAWDYNDYEQYF.

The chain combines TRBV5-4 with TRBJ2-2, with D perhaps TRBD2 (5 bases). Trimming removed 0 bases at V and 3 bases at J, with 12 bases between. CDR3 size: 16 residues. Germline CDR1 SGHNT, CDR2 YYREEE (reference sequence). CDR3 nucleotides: TGTGCCAGCAGCTTGGCCTTGGACTTATACACCGGGGAGCTGTTTTTT. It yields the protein CASSLALDLYTGELFF. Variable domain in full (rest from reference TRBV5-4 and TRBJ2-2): ETGVTQSPTHLIKTRGQQVTLRCSSQSGHNTVSWYQQALGQGPQFIFQYYREEENGRGNFPPRFSGLQFPNYSSELNVNALELDDSALYLCASSLALDLYTGELFFGEGSRLTVL.

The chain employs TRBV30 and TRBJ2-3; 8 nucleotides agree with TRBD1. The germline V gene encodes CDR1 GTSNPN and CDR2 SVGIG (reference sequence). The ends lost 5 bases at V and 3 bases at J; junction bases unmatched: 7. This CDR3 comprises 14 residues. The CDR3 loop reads CAWSQGDSTDTQYF. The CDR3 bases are TGTGCCTGGTCACAGGGGGACAGTACAGATACGCAGTATTTT. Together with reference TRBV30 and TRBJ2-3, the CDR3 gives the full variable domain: SQTIHQWPATLVQPVGSPLSLECTVEGTSNPNLYWYRQAAGRGLQLLFYSVGIGQISSEVPQNLSASRPQDRQFILSSKKLLLSDSGFYLCAWSQGDSTDTQYFGPGTRLTVL.

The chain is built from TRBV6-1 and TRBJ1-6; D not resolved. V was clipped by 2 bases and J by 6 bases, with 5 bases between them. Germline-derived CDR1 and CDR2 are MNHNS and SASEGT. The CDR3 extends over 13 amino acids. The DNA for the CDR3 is TGTGCCAGCAGTGAATGGAGTAATTCACCCCTCCACTTT. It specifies CASSEWSNSPLHF.

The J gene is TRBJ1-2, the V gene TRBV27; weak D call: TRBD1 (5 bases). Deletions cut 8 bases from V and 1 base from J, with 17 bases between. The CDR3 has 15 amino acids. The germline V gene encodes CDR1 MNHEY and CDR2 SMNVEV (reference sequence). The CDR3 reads CASSRVGGLNYGYTF. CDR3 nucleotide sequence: TGTGCCAGCTCCCGGGTCGGGGGTCTTAACTATGGCTACACCTTC.

The CDR3 sequence: CASSKARRTRRYSNQPQHF. The CDR3 nucleotides are TGTGCCAGCAGCAAAGCGCGGAGGACAAGACGATATAGCAATCAGCCCCAGCATTTT. This chain links TRBV21-1 with TRBJ1-5. TRBV21-1 is marked as a pseudogene. CDR3 length: 19 amino acids.

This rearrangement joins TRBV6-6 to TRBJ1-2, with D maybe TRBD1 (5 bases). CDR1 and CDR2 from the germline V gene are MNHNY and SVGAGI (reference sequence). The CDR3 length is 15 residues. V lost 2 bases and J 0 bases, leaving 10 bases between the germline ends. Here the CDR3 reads CASSYRQGTNYGYTF. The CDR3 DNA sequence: TGTGCCAGCAGTTACAGGCAGGGAACTAACTATGGCTACACCTTC.

Here the CDR3 reads CASSYLSGQDVYF. The CDR3 coding sequence is TGTGCCAGCAGTTACCTATCCGGACAGGACGTATACTTC. The chain combines TRBV6-6 with TRBJ2-7, with 7 positions matching TRBD1. With 2 bases clipped from V and 13 bases from J, the junction kept 11 bases outside the gene matches. CDR1 MNHNY and CDR2 SVGAGI come from the germline V gene (reference sequence). This CDR3 comprises 13 residues.

CDR3 residues: CASSYGLVLETQYF. CDR3 sequence (DNA): TGTGCCAGCAGTTACGGTCTGGTTCTAGAGACCCAGTACTTC. This rearrangement joins TRBV6-5 to TRBJ2-5; no reliable D call. Germline V gene sequence: CDR1 MNHEY, CDR2 SVGAGI. This CDR3 contains 14 residues. The germline V and J ends were trimmed by 2 bases and 4 bases, with 11 bases remaining between them.

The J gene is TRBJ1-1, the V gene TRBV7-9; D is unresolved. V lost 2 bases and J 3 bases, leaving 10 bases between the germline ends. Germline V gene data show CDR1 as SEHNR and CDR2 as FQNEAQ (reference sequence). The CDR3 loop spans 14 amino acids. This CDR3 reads CASSLNIVYTEAFF. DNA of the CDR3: TGTGCCAGCAGCTTAAATATAGTCTACACTGAAGCTTTCTTT.

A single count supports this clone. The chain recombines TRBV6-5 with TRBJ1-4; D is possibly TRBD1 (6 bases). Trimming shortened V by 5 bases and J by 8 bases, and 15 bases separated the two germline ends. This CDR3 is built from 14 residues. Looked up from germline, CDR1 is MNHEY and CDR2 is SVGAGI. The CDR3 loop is CASSKQGTDEKLFF. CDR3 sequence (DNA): TGTGCCAGCAGTAAACAGGGTACGGACGAAAAACTGTTTTTT.

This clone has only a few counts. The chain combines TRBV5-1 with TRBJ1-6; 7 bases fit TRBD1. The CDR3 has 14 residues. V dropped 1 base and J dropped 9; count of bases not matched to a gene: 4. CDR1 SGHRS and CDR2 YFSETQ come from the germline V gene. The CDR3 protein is CASSLTGESSPLHF. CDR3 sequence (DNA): TGCGCCAGCAGCTTGACAGGGGAAAGTTCACCCCTCCACTTT. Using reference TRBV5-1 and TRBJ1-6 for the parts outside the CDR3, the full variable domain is KAGVTQTPRYLIKTRGQQVTLSCSPISGHRSVSWYQQTPGQGLQFLFEYFSETQRNKGNFPGRFSGRQFSNSRSEMNVSTLELGDSALYLCASSLTGESSPLHFGNGTRLTVT.

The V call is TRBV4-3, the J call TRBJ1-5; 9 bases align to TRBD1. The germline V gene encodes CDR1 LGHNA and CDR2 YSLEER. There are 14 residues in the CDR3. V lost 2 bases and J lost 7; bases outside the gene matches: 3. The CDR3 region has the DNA TGCGCCAGCAGCCAACGGACAGGGGTCCAGCCCCAGCATTTT. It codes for CASSQRTGVQPQHF.

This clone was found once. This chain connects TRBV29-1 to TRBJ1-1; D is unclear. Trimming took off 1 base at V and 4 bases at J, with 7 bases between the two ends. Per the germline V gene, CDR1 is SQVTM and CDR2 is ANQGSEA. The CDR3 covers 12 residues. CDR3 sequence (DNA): TGCAGCGTTGAAGGGTTTTCCACTGAAGCTTTCTTT. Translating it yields CSVEGFSTEAFF.